Listed here is a single T cell receptor (beta chain). Antigen: not known. This sample stems from a study of a mutant IDH1 vaccine in newly diagnosed glioma. Method: immunoSEQ multiplex PCR; TCRdb's copy keeps in-frame clones and lacks some. The table shows about 58,000 clones, with about 80% occurring only once. V was clipped by 2 bases and J by 7 bases, with 12 bases between them. The germline V gene encodes CDR1 SEHNR and CDR2 FQNEAQ (reference sequence). This CDR3 region has 14 residues. Time point described: week 5, during vaccination. What each vaccine dose contained was 300 ug of mutant IDH1 20-mer peptide, accompanied by topical imiquimod.

The TCR comes from a woman in her forties or fifties with glioma. The chain employs TRBV7-9 and TRBJ1-5, with a possible D match to TRBD1 (6 bases). Sample: PBMCs, taken from a glioma patient whose treatment included an IDH1 peptide vaccine. DNA of the CDR3: TGTGCCAGCAGCTTACTGGGGGCGGGGCAGCCCCAGCATTTT. Its protein is CASSLLGAGQPQHF.